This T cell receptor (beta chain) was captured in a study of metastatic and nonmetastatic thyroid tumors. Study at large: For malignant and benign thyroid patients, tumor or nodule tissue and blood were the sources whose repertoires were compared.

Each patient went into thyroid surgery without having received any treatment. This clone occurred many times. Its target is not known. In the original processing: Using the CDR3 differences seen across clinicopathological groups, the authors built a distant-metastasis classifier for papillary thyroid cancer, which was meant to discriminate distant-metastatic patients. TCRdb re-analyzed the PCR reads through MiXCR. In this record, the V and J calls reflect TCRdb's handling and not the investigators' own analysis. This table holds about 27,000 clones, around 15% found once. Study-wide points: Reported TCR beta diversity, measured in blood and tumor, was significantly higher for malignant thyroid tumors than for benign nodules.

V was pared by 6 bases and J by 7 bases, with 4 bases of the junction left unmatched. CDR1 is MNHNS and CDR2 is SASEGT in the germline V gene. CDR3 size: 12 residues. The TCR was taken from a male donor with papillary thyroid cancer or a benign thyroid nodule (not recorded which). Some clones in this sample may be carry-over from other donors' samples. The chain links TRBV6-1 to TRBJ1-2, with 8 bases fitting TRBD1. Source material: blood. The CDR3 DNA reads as TGTGCCAGCAGGGACGACAGGGGTGGCTACACCTTC. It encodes CASRDDRGGYTF.